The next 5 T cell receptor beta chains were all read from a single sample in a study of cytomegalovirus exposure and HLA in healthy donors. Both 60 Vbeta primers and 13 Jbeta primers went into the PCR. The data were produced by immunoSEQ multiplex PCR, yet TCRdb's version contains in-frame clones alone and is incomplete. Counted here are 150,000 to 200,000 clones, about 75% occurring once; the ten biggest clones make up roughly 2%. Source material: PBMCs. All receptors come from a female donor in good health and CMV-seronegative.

The CDR3 spells CASSIDWGTAVSYEQYF. The CDR3 DNA reads TGTGCCAGTAGTATAGATTGGGGGACAGCAGTCTCCTACGAGCAGTACTTC. The chain has TRBV19 and TRBJ2-7, with TRBD1 matching 7 bases. This CDR3 has 17 residues. With 0 bases clipped from V and 0 bases from J, the junction kept 8 bases outside the gene matches. The germline CDR1 and CDR2 sequences are LNHDA and SQIVND (reference sequence).

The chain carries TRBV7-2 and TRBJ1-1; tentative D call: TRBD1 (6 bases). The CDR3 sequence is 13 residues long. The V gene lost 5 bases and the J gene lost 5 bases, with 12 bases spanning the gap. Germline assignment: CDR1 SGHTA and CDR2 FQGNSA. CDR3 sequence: CASSARGGTEAFF. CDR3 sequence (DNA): TGTGCCAGCAGCGCCAGGGGAGGGACTGAAGCTTTCTTT.

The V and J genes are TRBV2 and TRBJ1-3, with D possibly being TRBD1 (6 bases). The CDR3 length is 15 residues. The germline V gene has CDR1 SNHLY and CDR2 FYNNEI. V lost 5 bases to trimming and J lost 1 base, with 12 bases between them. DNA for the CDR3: TGTGCCAGCAGTACAATACAGGGTTCTGGAAACACCATATATTTT. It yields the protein CASSTIQGSGNTIYF.

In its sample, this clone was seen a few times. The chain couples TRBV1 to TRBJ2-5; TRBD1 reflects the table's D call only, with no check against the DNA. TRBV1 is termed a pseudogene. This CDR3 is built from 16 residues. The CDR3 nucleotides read TGCACCAGCATCATTGTAAGTCAGATGTACCAAGAGACCCAGTACTTC. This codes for CTSIIVSQMYQETQYF.

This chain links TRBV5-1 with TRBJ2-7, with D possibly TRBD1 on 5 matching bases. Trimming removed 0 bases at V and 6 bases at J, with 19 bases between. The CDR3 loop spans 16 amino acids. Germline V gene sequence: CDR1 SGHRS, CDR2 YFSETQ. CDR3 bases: TGCGCCAGCAGCTTGGGGGTTTTACGACAGCCTGGCGAGCAGTACTTC. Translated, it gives CASSLGVLRQPGEQYF.